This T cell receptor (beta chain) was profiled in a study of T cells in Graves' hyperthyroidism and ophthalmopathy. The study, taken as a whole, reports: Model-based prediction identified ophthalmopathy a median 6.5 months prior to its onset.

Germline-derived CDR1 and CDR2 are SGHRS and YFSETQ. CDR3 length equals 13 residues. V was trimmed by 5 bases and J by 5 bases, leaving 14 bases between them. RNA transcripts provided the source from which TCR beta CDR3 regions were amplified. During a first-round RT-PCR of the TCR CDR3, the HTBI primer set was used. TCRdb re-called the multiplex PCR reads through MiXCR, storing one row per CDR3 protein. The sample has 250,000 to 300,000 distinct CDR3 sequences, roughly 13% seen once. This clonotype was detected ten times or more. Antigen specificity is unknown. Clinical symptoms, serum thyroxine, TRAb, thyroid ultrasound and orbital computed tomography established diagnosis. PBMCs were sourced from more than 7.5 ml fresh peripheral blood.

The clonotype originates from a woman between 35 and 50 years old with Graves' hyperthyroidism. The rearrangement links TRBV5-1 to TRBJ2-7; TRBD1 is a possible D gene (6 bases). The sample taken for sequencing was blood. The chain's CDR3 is CASRKQGQDEQYF. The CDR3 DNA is TGCGCCAGCAGAAAACAGGGCCAAGACGAGCAGTACTTC.